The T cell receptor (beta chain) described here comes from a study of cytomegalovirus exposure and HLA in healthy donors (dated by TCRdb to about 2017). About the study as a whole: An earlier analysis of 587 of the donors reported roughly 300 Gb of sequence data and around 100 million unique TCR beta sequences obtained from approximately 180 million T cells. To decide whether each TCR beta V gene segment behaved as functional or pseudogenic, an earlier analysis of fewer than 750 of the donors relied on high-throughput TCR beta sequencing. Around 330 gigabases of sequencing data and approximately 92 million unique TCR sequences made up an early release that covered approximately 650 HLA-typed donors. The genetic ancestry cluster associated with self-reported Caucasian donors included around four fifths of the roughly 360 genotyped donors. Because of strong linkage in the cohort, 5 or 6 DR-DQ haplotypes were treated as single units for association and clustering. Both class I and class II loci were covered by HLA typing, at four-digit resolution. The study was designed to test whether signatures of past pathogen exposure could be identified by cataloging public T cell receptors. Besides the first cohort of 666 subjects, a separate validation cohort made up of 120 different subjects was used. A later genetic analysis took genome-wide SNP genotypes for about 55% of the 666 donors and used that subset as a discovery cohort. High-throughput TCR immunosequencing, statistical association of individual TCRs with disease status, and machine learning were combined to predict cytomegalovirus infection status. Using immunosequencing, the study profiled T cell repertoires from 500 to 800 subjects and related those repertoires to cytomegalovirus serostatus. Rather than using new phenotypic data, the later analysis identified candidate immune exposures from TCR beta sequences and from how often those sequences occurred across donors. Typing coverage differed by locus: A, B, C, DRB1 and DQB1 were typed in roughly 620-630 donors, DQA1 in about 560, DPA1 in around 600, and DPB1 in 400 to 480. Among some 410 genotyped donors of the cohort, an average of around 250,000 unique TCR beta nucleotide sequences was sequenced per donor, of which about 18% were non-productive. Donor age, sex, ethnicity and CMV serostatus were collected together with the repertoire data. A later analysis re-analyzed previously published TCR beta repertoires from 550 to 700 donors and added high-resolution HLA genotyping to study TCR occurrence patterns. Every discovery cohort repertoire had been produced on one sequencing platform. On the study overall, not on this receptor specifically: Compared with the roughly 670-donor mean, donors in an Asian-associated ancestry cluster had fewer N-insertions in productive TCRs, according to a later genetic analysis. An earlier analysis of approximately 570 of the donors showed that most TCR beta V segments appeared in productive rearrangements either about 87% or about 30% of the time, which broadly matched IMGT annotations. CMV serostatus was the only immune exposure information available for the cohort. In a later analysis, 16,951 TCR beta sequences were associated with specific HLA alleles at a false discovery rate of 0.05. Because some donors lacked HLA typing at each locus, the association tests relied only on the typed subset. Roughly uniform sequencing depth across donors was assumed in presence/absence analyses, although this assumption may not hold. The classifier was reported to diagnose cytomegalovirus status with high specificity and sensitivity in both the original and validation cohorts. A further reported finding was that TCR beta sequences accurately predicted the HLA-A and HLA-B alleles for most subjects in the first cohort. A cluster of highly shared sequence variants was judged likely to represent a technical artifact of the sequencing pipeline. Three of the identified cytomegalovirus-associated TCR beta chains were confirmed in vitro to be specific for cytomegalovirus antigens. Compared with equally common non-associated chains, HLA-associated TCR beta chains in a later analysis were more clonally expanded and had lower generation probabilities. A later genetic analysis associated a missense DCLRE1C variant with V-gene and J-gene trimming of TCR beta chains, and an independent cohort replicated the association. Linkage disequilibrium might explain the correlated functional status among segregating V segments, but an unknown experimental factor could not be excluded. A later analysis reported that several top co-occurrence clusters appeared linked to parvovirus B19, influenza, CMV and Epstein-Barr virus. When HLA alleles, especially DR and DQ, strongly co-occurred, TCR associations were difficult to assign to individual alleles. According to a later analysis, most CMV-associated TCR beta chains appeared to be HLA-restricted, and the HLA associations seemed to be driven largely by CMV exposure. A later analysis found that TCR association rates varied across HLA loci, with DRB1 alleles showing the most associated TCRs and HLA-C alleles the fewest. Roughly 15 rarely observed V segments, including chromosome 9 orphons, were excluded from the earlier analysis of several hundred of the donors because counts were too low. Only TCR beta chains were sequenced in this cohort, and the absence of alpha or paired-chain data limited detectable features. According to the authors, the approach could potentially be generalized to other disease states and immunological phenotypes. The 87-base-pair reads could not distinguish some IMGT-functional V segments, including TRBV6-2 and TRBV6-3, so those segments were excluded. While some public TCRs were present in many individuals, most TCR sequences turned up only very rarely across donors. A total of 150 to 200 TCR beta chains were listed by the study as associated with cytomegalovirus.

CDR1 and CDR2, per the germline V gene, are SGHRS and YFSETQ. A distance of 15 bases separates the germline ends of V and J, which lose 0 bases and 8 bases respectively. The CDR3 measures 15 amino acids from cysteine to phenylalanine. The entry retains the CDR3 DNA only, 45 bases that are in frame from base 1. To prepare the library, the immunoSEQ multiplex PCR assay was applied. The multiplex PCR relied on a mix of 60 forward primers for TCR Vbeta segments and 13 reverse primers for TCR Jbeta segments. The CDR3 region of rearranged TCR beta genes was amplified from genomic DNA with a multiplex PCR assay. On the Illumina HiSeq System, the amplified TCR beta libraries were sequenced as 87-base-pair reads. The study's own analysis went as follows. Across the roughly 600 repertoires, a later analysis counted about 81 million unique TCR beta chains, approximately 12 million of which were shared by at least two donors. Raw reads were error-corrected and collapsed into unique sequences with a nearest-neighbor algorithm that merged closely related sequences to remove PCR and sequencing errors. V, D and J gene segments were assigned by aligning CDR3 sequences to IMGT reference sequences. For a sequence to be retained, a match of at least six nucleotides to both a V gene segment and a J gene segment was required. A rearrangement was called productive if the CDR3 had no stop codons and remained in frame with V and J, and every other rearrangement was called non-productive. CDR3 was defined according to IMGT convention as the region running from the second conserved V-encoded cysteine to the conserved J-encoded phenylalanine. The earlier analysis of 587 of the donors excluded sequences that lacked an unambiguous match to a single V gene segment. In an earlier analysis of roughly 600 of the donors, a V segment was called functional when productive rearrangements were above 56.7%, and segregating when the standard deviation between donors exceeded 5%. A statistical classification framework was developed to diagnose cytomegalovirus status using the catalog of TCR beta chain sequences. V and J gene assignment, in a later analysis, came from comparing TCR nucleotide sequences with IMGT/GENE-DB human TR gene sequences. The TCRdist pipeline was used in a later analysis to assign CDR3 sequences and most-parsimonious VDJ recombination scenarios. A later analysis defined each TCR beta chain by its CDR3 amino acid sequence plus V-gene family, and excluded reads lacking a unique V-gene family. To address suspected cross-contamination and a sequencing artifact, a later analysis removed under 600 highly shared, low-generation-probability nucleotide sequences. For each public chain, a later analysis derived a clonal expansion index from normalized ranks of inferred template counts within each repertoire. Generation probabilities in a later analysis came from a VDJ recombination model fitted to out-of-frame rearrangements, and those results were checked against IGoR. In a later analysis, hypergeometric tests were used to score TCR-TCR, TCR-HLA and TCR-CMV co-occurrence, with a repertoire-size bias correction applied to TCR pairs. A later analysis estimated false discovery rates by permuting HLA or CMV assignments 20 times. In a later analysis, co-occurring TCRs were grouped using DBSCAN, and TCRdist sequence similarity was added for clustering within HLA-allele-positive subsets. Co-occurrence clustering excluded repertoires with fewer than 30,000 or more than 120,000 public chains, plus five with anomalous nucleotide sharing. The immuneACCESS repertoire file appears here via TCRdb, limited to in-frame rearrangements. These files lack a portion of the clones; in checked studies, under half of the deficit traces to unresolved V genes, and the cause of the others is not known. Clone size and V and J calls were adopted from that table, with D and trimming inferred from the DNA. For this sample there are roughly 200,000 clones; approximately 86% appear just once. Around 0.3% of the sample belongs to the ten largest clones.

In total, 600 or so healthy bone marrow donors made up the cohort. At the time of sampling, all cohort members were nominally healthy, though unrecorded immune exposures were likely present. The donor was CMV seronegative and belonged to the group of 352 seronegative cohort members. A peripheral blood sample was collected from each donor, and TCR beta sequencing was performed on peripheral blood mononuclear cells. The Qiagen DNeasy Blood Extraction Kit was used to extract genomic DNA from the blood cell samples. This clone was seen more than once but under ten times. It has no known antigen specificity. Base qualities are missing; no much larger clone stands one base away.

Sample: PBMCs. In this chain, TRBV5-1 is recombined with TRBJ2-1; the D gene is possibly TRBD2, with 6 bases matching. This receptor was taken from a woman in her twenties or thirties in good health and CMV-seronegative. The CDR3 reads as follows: CASSLGPRDFDEQFF. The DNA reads TGCGCCAGCAGCTTGGGACCTCGGGACTTTGATGAGCAGTTCTTC. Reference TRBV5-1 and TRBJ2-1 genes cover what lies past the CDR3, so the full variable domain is KAGVTQTPRYLIKTRGQQVTLSCSPISGHRSVSWYQQTPGQGLQFLFEYFSETQRNKGNFPGRFSGRQFSNSRSEMNVSTLELGDSALYLCASSLGPRDFDEQFFGPGTRLTVL.